The source of this T cell receptor beta chain is a study of T cell changes during pregnancy in multiple sclerosis. Turning to this clone: A much larger clone is a single base away; this may be a read error.

The protocol was immunoSEQ multiplex PCR, while the TCRdb copy is restricted to in-frame clones and leaves out a portion. This sample has fewer than 50,000 clones, with roughly 90% found just once. Trimming took off 4 bases at V and 2 bases at J, with 7 bases between the two ends. Germline CDR1 is MRHNA and CDR2 is SNTAGT. The CDR3 length is 13 residues. The source of this sequence is a female donor with multiple sclerosis, enrolled in a pregnancy study. This chain connects TRBV6-4 to TRBJ2-3, with TRBD1 as a possible D gene (6 bases). The sample in question was CD8+ T cells from peripheral blood mononuclear cells, obtained in the third trimester of pregnancy. As DNA, the CDR3 is TGTGCCAGCAGTGCAGGGGCCACAGATACGCAGTATTTT. Its translation: CASSAGATDTQYF.